This TCR beta chain stems from a study of PD-L1 blockade in urothelial cancer. In the study overall: Blood samples had a median of 141,255 T cells, 80,000 to 85,000 unique TCRs, and clonality roughly 0.073.

Whole-study findings and limits: Better survival was predicted by below-median pretreatment blood TCR clonality.

This sample's time point: peripheral blood 6 weeks after treatment start. Assay: immunoSEQ multiplex PCR; the TCRdb copy retains only in-frame clones and omits some. This table has more than 95,000 clones, approximately 90% appearing once. About this clone: Antigen unknown.

The germline V gene has CDR1 KGHSH and CDR2 LQKENI. This CDR3 comprises 16 residues. V was cut by 0 bases and J by 6 bases, with 15 bases left in between. The J gene is TRBJ2-1, the V gene TRBV18, with D possibly TRBD1 on 6 matching bases. This sequence originates from a man aged 55 to 70 with urothelial cancer. Material: PBMCs, obtained around atezolizumab (anti-PD-L1) treatment. CDR3 amino acids: CASSPPLGALSNEQFF. The CDR3, as DNA: TGTGCCAGCTCACCACCGCTGGGGGCCCTCAGCAATGAGCAGTTCTTC. The variable domain in full, completed from reference TRBV18 and TRBJ2-1, reads NAGVMQNPRHLVRRRGQEARLRCSPMKGHSHVYWYRQLPEEGLKFMVYLQKENIIDESGMPKERFSAEFPKEGPSILRIQQVVRGDSAAYFCASSPPLGALSNEQFFGPGTRLTVL.